The 5 T cell receptor beta chains given below trace back to one sample, sequenced in a study of cytomegalovirus exposure and HLA in healthy donors. With 60 Vbeta and 13 Jbeta primers, the PCR was carried out. Only in-frame clones appear in the TCRdb table, and some are missing; sequencing was by immunoSEQ multiplex PCR. The repertoire holds 150,000 to 200,000 clones, with approximately 80% as singletons. The specimen was PBMCs. The receptors here all came from a male donor in good health and CMV-seropositive.

There are a few counts of this clone. The chain carries TRBV29-1 and TRBJ1-5, with D possibly being TRBD1 (5 bases). The CDR3 extends over 16 amino acids. The germline gives CDR1 SQVTM, CDR2 ANQGSEA. V lost 1 base, J lost 5 bases, and 18 bases lay in between. The CDR3 sequence is CSVEGSLRTSYQPQHF. The CDR3 DNA sequence: TGCAGCGTTGAAGGAAGTTTAAGGACAAGTTATCAGCCCCAGCATTTT.

The chain uses TRBV15 and TRBJ1-5; 7 bases map to TRBD1. The germline gives CDR1 LNHNV, CDR2 YYDKDF (reference sequence). V was pared by 3 bases and J by 4 bases, with 6 bases of the junction left unmatched. CDR3 length: 15 residues. The CDR3, as DNA: TGTGCCACCAGCAGGGGTGGACAGGCTAATCAGCCCCAGCATTTT. It translates to CATSRGGQANQPQHF.

CDR3 DNA: TGTGCCAGCAGCTTGTCAGGGACACAATACGAGCAGTACTTC. Its translation is CASSLSGTQYEQYF. The rearrangement joins TRBV7-9 to TRBJ2-7; a possible D gene is TRBD1 (6 bases). Germline V CDR1 and CDR2: SEHNR, FQNEAQ (reference sequence). There are 14 residues in the CDR3. Trimming took 3 bases from V and 4 from J, leaving 13 bases between them.

The rearrangement joins TRBV11-3 to TRBJ2-5; 9 nucleotides align to TRBD2. This CDR3 is built from 16 residues. CDR1 and CDR2 from the germline V gene are SGHNT and YENEEA. With V trimmed by 3 bases and J by 5 bases, 10 bases remained unmatched. CDR3 bases: TGTGCCAGCAGCTTGGGAGGCGGGGGGGCCACGGAGACCCAGTACTTC. This encodes CASSLGGGGATETQYF.

This clone was detected only a few times. V usage is TRBV7-2 and J usage is TRBJ2-2; possible D gene TRBD1, 5 bases. V was trimmed by 7 bases and J by 6 bases, leaving 12 bases between them. The CDR3 runs to 13 residues. In germline, CDR1 is SGHTA, CDR2 FQGNSA. CDR3 nucleotides: TGTGCCAGCAACCTTAACAGGCCCGGGGAGCTGTTTTTT. Translating it yields CASNLNRPGELFF. Filled out from reference TRBV7-2 and TRBJ2-2, the complete variable domain reads GAGVSQSPSNKVTEKGKDVELRCDPISGHTALYWYRQSLGQGLEFLIYFQGNSAPDKSGLPSDRFSAERTGGSVSTLTIQRTQQEDSAVYLCASNLNRPGELFFGEGSRLTVL.